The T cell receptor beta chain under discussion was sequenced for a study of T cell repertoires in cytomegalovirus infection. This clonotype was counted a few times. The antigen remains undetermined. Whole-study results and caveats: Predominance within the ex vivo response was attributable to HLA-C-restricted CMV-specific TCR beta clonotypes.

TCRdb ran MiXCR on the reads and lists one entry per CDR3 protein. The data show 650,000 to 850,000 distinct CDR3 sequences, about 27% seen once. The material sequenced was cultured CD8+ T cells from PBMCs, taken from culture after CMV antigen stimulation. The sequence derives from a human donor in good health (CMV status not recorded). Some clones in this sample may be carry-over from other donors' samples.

The CDR3, as DNA: TGTGCCAGCAGTCCGCGCGGGAGGTCCACAGATACGCAGTATTTT. It encodes CASSPRGRSTDTQYF. This sequence joins TRBV27 and TRBJ2-3; 8 bases fit TRBD2. With V trimmed by 5 bases and J by 2 bases, 6 bases remained unmatched. The V gene's germline CDR1 is MNHEY and CDR2 SMNVEV (reference sequence). This CDR3 has 15 residues.